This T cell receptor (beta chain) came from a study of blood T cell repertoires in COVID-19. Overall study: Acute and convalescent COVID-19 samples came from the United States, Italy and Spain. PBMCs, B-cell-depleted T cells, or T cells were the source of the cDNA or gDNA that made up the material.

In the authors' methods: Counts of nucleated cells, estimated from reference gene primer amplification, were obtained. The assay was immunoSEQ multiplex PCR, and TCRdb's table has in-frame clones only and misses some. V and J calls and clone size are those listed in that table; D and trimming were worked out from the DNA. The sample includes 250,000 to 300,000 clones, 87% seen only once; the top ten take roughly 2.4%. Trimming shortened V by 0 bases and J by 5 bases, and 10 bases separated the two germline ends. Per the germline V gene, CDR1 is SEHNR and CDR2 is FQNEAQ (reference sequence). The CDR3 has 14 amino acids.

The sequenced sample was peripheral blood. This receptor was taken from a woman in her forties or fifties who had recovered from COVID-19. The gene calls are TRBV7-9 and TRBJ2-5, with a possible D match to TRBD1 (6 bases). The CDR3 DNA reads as TGTGCCAGCAGCTTAGCGGGGGCCAGGGAGACCCAGTACTTC. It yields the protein CASSLAGARETQYF.